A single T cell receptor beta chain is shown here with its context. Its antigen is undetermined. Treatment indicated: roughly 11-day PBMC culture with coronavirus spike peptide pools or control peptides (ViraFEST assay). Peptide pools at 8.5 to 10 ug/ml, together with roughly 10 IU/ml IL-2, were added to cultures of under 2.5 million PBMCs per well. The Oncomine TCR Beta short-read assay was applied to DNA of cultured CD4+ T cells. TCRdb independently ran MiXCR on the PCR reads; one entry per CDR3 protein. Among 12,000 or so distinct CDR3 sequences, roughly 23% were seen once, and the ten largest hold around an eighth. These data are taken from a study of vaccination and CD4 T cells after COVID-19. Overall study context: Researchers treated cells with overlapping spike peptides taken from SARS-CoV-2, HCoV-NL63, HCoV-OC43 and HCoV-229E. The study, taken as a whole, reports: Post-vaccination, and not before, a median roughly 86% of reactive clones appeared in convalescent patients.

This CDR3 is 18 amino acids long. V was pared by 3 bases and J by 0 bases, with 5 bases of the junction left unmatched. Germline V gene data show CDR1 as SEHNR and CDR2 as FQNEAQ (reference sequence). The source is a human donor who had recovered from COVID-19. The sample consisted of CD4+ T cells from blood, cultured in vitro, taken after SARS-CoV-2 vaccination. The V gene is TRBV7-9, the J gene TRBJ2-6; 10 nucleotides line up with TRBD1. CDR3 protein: CASSLYGTGASGANVLTF. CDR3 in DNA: TGTGCCAGCAGCTTGTATGGGACAGGGGCCTCTGGGGCCAACGTCCTGACTTTC.